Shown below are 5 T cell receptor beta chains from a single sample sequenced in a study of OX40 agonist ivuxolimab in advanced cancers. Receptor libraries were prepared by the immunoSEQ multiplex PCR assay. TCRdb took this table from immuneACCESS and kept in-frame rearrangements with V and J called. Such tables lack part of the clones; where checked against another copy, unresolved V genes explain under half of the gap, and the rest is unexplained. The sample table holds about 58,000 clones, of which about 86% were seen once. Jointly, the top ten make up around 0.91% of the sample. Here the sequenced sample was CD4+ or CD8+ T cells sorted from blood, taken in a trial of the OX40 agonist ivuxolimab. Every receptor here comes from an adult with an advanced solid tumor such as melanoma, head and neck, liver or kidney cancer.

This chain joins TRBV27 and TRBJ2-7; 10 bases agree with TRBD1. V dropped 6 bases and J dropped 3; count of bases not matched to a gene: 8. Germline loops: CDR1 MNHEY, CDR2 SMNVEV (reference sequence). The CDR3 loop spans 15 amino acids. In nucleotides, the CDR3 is TGTGCCAGCAGAGGCCCGACAGGGGGCTACTACGAGCAGTACTTC. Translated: CASRGPTGGYYEQYF.

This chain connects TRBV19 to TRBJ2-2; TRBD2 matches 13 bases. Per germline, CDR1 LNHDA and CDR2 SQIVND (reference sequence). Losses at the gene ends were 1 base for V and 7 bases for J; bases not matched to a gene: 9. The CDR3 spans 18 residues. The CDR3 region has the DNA TGTGCCAGTAGTATAGGGACTAGCGGGGGTCCATGGTTCGGGGAGCTGTTTTTT. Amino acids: CASSIGTSGGPWFGELFF. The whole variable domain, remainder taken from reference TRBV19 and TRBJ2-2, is DGGITQSPKYLFRKEGQNVTLSCEQNLNHDAMYWYRQDPGQGLRLIYYSQIVNDFQKGDIAEGYSVSREKKESFPLTVTSAQKNPTAFYLCASSIGTSGGPWFGELFFGEGSRLTVL.

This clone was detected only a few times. CDR3 nucleotide sequence: TGTGCCAGCAGTTTCTACAGTATCCTTTTGGCGGGCAATCAGCCCCAGCATTTT. It codes for CASSFYSILLAGNQPQHF. V and J are TRBV28 and TRBJ1-5, with unresolved D. In germline, CDR1 is MDHEN, CDR2 SYDVKM. The CDR3 has 18 amino acids. V shed 3 bases and J shed 2 bases, with 20 bases lying between them.

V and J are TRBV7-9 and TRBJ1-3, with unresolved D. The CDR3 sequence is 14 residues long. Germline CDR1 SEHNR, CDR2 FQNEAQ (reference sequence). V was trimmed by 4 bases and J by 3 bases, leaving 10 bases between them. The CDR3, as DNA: TGTGCCAGCAGCTCCCCGCTTCTTGGAAACACCATATATTTT. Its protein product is CASSSPLLGNTIYF.

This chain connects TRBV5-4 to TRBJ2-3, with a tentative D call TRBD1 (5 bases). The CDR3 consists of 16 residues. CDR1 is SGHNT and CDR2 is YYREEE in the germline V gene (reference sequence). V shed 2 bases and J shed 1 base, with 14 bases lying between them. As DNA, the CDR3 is TGTGCCAGCAGCTTTGGCCAGGGCCCCCGCACAGATACGCAGTATTTT. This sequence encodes CASSFGQGPRTDTQYF. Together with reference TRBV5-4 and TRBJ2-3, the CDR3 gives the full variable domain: ETGVTQSPTHLIKTRGQQVTLRCSSQSGHNTVSWYQQALGQGPQFIFQYYREEENGRGNFPPRFSGLQFPNYSSELNVNALELDDSALYLCASSFGQGPRTDTQYFGPGTRLTVL.